Below are 7 T cell receptor beta chains sequenced from a single sample in a study of blood T cell repertoires in COVID-19. Sequencing used immunoSEQ multiplex PCR; TCRdb keeps in-frame clones, though not all of them. The table records roughly 46,000 clones, approximately 90% of them present only once. The sequencing input was peripheral blood. Every receptor here comes from a man aged 50 or older with active COVID-19.

The chain uses TRBV3-1 (or the pseudogene TRBV3-2) and TRBJ2-5, with 7 bases lining up with TRBD2. The CDR3 has 16 residues. V lost 0 bases, J lost 5 bases, and 9 bases stayed unmatched. Germline V gives CDR1 LGHDT, CDR2 YNNKEL (reference sequence). CDR3 nucleotides: TGTGCCAGCAGCCAAGAAGGAGGACTAGGGTGGGAGACCCAGTACTTC. Protein: CASSQEGGLGWETQYF.

The chain is built from TRBV7-9 and TRBJ1-6; D is unclear. The germline V and J ends were trimmed by 5 bases and 6 bases, with 5 bases remaining between them. The CDR3 has 12 amino acids. In germline, CDR1 is SEHNR, CDR2 FQNEAQ (reference sequence). The CDR3 DNA reads as TGTGCCAGCAGCCTCTCTAATTCACCCCTCCACTTT. Protein: CASSLSNSPLHF.

The chain is built from TRBV3-1 (or the pseudogene TRBV3-2) and TRBJ1-1; possible D gene TRBD1, 5 bases. The CDR3 sequence is 13 residues long. Germline values: CDR1 LGHDT, CDR2 YNNKEL (reference sequence). Between the trimmed V and J ends, which lost 1 base and 11 bases, there was a span of 14 bases. The CDR3 region is CASSQGWGGSAFF. The CDR3 region has the DNA TGTGCCAGCAGCCAAGGTTGGGGGGGATCCGCTTTCTTT.

V and J are TRBV5-4 and TRBJ2-3, with a possible D match to TRBD1 (6 bases). CDR3 length: 15 amino acids. Trimming removed 3 bases at V and 0 bases at J, with 11 bases between. CDR1 and CDR2 (germline): SGHNT, YYREEE (reference sequence). CDR3 nucleotide sequence: TGTGCCAGCAGCTCACAGGGATTGAGCACAGATACGCAGTATTTT. Its protein product is CASSSQGLSTDTQYF.

The chain combines TRBV19 with TRBJ1-3, with 7 bases identical to TRBD1. This CDR3 region has 17 residues. Unmatched junction bases numbered 10, after V lost 5 bases and J lost 0 bases. Germline CDR1 and CDR2: LNHDA and SQIVND (reference sequence). The CDR3 nucleotides read TGTGCCAGTAGTCCACGGACAGGCTCTAGCTCTGGAAACACCATATATTTT. Amino acids: CASSPRTGSSSGNTIYF.

The rearrangement uses TRBV11-2 and TRBJ2-7, with 7 bases matching TRBD2. Germline V CDR1 and CDR2: SGHAT, FQNNGV. Unmatched junction bases numbered 7, after V lost 2 bases and J lost 9 bases. This CDR3 spans 13 amino acids. DNA for the CDR3: TGTGCCAGCAGCTTACAGCGGGGCCCCGGGCAGTACTTC. This sequence encodes CASSLQRGPGQYF.

The chain joins TRBV18 to TRBJ2-7; D is possibly TRBD2 (7 bases). The germline gives CDR1 KGHSH, CDR2 LQKENI. CDR3 size: 15 residues. V was trimmed by 6 bases and J by 4 bases, leaving 19 bases between them. CDR3 nucleotide sequence: TGTGCCAGCTCCCCCGGGGACGGGGGGCCTTACGAGCAGTACTTC. Translation: CASSPGDGGPYEQYF.